This T cell receptor beta chain derives from a study of tumor and adjacent non-tumor tissue in lung cancer. Study at large: About 4.17 million productive TCRbeta reads were obtained per sample on average. Notes on the study in general: Tumor tissue had significantly higher TCR diversity than normal lung.

No cell sorting was done before RNA was extracted from the tissue. Newly diagnosed lung cancer patients had thoracic surgery in China, August–November 2014, without prior chemotherapy. This CDR3 contains 17 residues. From germline, CDR1 is DFQATT and CDR2 SNEGSKA (reference sequence). The library came from three nested PCR rounds adapted from ARM-PCR protocols. Each CDR3 protein gets one entry after TCRdb re-called the multiplex PCR reads with MiXCR. The sample consists of approximately 100,000 distinct CDR3 sequences, approximately 71% of them appearing once. Regarding this clonotype: Its antigen is as yet unknown. One junction end disagrees with the germline gene, perhaps due to a read error.

The clonotype was recovered from a woman aged 60 to 75 with non-small cell lung cancer. The chain combines TRBV20-1 with TRBJ2-3; tentatively, D is TRBD2 (5 bases). Sequenced: lung tumor tissue. CDR3 sequence (DNA): TGCAGTGCTAGAGATCAGATAGCGAGGGCTTCCACAGATACGCAATATTTT. It specifies CSARDQIARASTDTQYF.